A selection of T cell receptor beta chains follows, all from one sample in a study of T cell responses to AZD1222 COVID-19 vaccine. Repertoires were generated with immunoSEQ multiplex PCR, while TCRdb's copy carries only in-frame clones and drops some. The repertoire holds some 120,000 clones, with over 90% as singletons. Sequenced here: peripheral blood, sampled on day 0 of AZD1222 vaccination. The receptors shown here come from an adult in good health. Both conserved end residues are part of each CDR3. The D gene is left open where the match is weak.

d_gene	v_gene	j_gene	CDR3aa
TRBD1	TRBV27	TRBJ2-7	CASVGQGRNEQYF
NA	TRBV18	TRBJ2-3	CASSRGWPGADTQYF
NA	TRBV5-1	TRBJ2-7	CASSLDRASEQYF
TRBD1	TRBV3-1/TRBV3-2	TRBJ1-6	CASSQAGGEPLHF
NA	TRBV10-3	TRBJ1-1	CAIGMVERAEAFF
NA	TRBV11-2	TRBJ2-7	CASSLAPGGGYEQYF
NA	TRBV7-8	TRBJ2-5	CASSQGETQYF
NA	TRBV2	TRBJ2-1	CASSEWAYNEQFF
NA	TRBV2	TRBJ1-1	CASRPWTTEAFF
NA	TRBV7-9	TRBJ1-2	CASSLVQAQANYGYTF
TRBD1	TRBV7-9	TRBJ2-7	CASSYRTGGSNEQYF
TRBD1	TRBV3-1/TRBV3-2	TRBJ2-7	CASSQAGTGRDEQYF
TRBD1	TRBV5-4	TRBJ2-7	CASSLGTGSSYEQYF
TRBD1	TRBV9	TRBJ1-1	CASSLGQTNTEAFF
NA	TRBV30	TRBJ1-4	CAWSLRLGNEKLFF
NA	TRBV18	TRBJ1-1	CASSRPVPTEAFF
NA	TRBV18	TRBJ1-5	CASSPYSNQPQHF
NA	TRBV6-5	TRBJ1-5	CASSYWDGQPQHF
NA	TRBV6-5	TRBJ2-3	CASSSSTDTQYF
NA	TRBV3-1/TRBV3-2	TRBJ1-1	CASTQGWGTEAFF
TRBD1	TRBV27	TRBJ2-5	CASSGRGRGETQYF
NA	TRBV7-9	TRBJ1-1	CASSQSAVSRVTEAFF
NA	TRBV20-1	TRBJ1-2	CSASVNTYGYTF
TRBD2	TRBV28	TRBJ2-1	CASSRRLAGAEQFF
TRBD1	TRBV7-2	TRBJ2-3	CASSSRTGSDTQYF
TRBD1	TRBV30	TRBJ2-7	CAWSAADRGQQYF